The 7 T cell receptor beta chains listed next were all sequenced from one sample in a study of blood T cell repertoires in COVID-19. Generated by immunoSEQ multiplex PCR, the TCRdb table keeps only in-frame clones and is missing some. The sample includes tens of thousands of clones, 83% seen only once; the top ten take approximately 44%. Sequences were obtained from peripheral blood. These receptors came from a woman of 80 years or more with active or convalescent COVID-19.

This sequence joins TRBV2 and TRBJ2-7; D may correspond to TRBD1 or TRBD2 (5 bases each). The CDR3 consists of 12 residues. Trimming took 10 bases from V and 2 from J, leaving 12 bases between them. Per the germline V gene, CDR1 is SNHLY and CDR2 is FYNNEI. In nucleotides, the CDR3 is TGTGCCACCAGGGAGTCCCCCTACGAGCAGTACTTC. Residues: CATRESPYEQYF.

The chain uses TRBV11-2 and TRBJ1-1; weak D call: TRBD1 (5 bases). Germline CDR1 reads SGHAT; CDR2 reads FQNNGV. Trimming stripped 0 bases from V and 0 bases from J, with 14 bases between. This CDR3 contains 17 residues. In DNA form, the CDR3 reads TGTGCCAGCAGCTTAGATCTGGGGGGTGGGATGAACACTGAAGCTTTCTTT. Its translation: CASSLDLGGGMNTEAFF.

This clone has a single count. The chain uses TRBV12-5 and TRBJ2-1, with 7 positions matching TRBD2. V was clipped by 2 bases and J by 6 bases; unmatched bases: 25. CDR3 size: 21 residues. Germline loops: CDR1 LGHNT, CDR2 FRNRAP. CDR3 DNA: TGTGCTAGTGGTTTGTACGTCACCTGGGGAACCGGCGGGAGAGGGGTCAATGAGCAGTTCTTC. This sequence encodes CASGLYVTWGTGGRGVNEQFF. Based on the CDR3 plus reference TRBV12-5 and TRBJ2-1, the full variable domain is DARVTQTPRHKVTEMGQEVTMRCQPILGHNTVFWYRQTMMQGLELLAYFRNRAPLDDSGMPKDRFSAEMPDATLATLKIQPSEPRDSAVYFCASGLYVTWGTGGRGVNEQFFGPGTRLTVL.

The chain couples TRBV3-1 (or the pseudogene TRBV3-2) to TRBJ2-7; TRBD1 matches at 10 bases. The CDR3 is 13 amino acids. CDR1 is LGHDT and CDR2 is YNNKEL in the germline V gene (reference sequence). V gave up 9 bases and J gave up 4 bases; unmatched junction bases: 6. CDR3 in DNA: TGTGCCAGTTCGACAGGGGGCGCGTACGAGCAGTACTTC. Protein: CASSTGGAYEQYF.

The chain employs TRBV5-4 and TRBJ2-3; TRBD2 matches 7 bases. Germline V gives CDR1 SGHNT, CDR2 YYREEE (reference sequence). The ends lost 5 bases at V and 5 bases at J; junction bases unmatched: 11. The CDR3 runs 15 residues. Here the CDR3 DNA reads TGTGCCAGCAGGGAGGCGGGAGAGTGGAGAGATACGCAGTATTTT. Protein product: CASREAGEWRDTQYF.

CDR3 DNA: TGCGCCAGCAGCTTGAGCATACCTAGCACTGAAGCTTTCTTT. It translates to CASSLSIPSTEAFF. The genes are TRBV5-1 and TRBJ1-1; D is ambiguous. Per the germline V gene, CDR1 is SGHRS and CDR2 is YFSETQ. Deletions cut 1 base from V and 4 bases from J, with 11 bases between. The length of the CDR3 is 14 residues.

The chain recombines TRBV4-1 with TRBJ2-7; D is unresolved. This CDR3 is 15 amino acids long. V lost 0 bases and J 0 bases, leaving 9 bases between the germline ends. CDR1 MGHRA and CDR2 YSYEKL come from the germline V gene. The CDR3 spells CASSQEPEISYEQYF. The CDR3 DNA is TGCGCCAGCAGCCAAGAACCCGAGATCTCCTACGAGCAGTACTTC.